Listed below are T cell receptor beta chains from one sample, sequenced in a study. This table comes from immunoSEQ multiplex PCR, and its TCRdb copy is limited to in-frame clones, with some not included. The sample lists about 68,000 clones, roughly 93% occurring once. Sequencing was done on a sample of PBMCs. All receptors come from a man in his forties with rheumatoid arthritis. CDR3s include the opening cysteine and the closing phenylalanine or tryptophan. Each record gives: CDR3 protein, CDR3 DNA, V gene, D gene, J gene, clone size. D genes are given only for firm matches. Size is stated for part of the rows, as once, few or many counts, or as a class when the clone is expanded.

CDR3 protein: CASSSLFSETYEQYF; CDR3 DNA: TGTGCCAGCAGTTCCCTGTTTAGCGAAACCTACGAGCAGTACTTC; V gene: TRBV28; D gene: NA; J gene: TRBJ2-7; clone size: NA
CDR3 protein: CASSQDAGQTYEQYF; CDR3 DNA: TGCGCCAGCAGCCAGGACGCGGGGCAGACCTACGAGCAGTACTTC; V gene: TRBV5-1; D gene: NA; J gene: TRBJ2-7; clone size: NA
CDR3 protein: CASSPRSNYGYTF; CDR3 DNA: TGTGCCAGCTCACCCAGGTCTAACTATGGCTACACCTTC; V gene: TRBV18; D gene: NA; J gene: TRBJ1-2; clone size: once
CDR3 protein: CAWTLSQETQYF; CDR3 DNA: TGTGCCTGGACGCTCAGCCAAGAGACCCAGTACTTC; V gene: TRBV30; D gene: NA; J gene: TRBJ2-5; clone size: NA
CDR3 protein: CASSDRENTEAFF; CDR3 DNA: TGTGCCAGCAGTGACAGGGAGAACACTGAAGCTTTCTTT; V gene: TRBV6-1; D gene: NA; J gene: TRBJ1-1; clone size: few
CDR3 protein: CASSPRETYEQYF; CDR3 DNA: TGTGCCAGCAGCCCCCGGGAGACCTACGAGCAGTACTTC; V gene: TRBV5-4; D gene: NA; J gene: TRBJ2-7; clone size: NA
CDR3 protein: CASSLFPAVYEQYF; CDR3 DNA: TGTGCCAGCAGCTTATTCCCCGCGGTGTACGAGCAGTACTTC; V gene: TRBV7-2; D gene: NA; J gene: TRBJ2-7; clone size: NA
CDR3 protein: CASSYRSGSYEQYF; CDR3 DNA: TGTGCCAGCAGTTATCGGTCAGGATCCTACGAGCAGTACTTC; V gene: TRBV6-2/TRBV6-3; D gene: NA; J gene: TRBJ2-7; clone size: few
CDR3 protein: CASSTGDSPLHF; CDR3 DNA: TGTGCCAGCAGCACAGGGGATTCACCCCTCCACTTT; V gene: TRBV9; D gene: TRBD1; J gene: TRBJ1-6; clone size: NA
CDR3 protein: CASSFGTGVNYEQYF; CDR3 DNA: TGTGCCAGCAGCTTCGGGACAGGGGTCAACTACGAGCAGTACTTC; V gene: TRBV7-8; D gene: TRBD1; J gene: TRBJ2-7; clone size: NA
CDR3 protein: CASSYPRTPDNEQFF; CDR3 DNA: TGTGCCAGCAGTTACCCCAGGACACCGGACAATGAGCAGTTCTTC; V gene: TRBV6-2/TRBV6-3; D gene: NA; J gene: TRBJ2-1; clone size: once